The 27 T cell receptor beta chains below come from one sample, sequenced in a study of blood T cell repertoires in COVID-19. This table comes from immunoSEQ multiplex PCR, and its TCRdb copy is limited to in-frame clones, with some not included. The data hold 150,000 to 200,000 clones, with around four fifths observed a single time. Sequencing was done on a sample of peripheral blood. These receptors were taken from a woman in her 70s who had recovered from COVID-19.

The CDR3 sequence is CASSLGATGELWDEQFF. The DNA for the CDR3 is TGTGCCAGCAGTTTAGGAGCGACAGGGGAGCTGTGGGATGAGCAGTTCTTC. The V call is TRBV28, the J call TRBJ2-1, with TRBD1 identical over 8 bases. The CDR3 runs 17 residues. Germline V gene sequence: CDR1 MDHEN, CDR2 SYDVKM. Unmatched junction bases numbered 14, after V lost 2 bases and J lost 8 bases.

The chain has TRBV6-5 and TRBJ1-2; D is perhaps TRBD1 (6 bases). Trimming removed 4 bases from V and 4 bases from J, with 16 bases in between. Per the germline V gene, CDR1 is MNHEY and CDR2 is SVGAGI. The CDR3 runs to 15 residues. CDR3 DNA: TGTGCCAGCAGTTTTCGGGGGGACAACTCCTATGGCTACACCTTC. Translating it yields CASSFRGDNSYGYTF.

The chain links TRBV5-4 to TRBJ1-2; weak D call: TRBD1 (6 bases). V was pared by 1 base and J by 8 bases, with 12 bases between. There are 13 residues in the CDR3. Germline CDR1 SGHNT, CDR2 YYREEE (reference sequence). The CDR3, as DNA: TGTGCCAGCAGCTTGTGGGCCCAGGGGGGCTACACCTTC. Translating gives CASSLWAQGGYTF.

The chain recombines TRBV4-3 with TRBJ2-7; TRBD2 matches 7 bases. Germline CDR1 is LGHNA and CDR2 is YSLEER. J gave up 2 bases and V 4 bases, and 8 bases lay outside the gene matches. This CDR3 comprises 15 residues. The CDR3 is CASSPYAGDTYEQYF. The CDR3 DNA follows: TGCGCCAGCAGCCCCTACGCGGGAGACACCTACGAGCAGTACTTC.

This chain links TRBV28 with TRBJ1-2, with TRBD1 matching 8 bases. V lost 5 bases, J lost 4 bases, and 12 bases stayed unmatched. CDR3 length equals 16 residues. In germline, CDR1 is MDHEN, CDR2 SYDVKM. CDR3 sequence reads: CASSPPDRGGGYGYTF. DNA for the CDR3: TGTGCCAGCAGTCCCCCTGACAGGGGAGGCGGCTATGGCTACACCTTC.

The CDR3 region is CASSLAGVGAFF. CDR3 coding DNA: TGTGCCAGCAGCTTAGCAGGGGTCGGAGCTTTCTTT. This rearrangement joins TRBV7-9 to TRBJ1-1, with D possibly being TRBD1 (5 bases). This CDR3 contains 12 residues. V lost 0 bases to trimming and J lost 10 bases, with 9 bases between them. Germline CDR1 SEHNR, CDR2 FQNEAQ (reference sequence).

V usage is TRBV19 and J usage is TRBJ1-4; tentative D call: TRBD1 (5 bases). Germline loops: CDR1 LNHDA, CDR2 SQIVND (reference sequence). V lost 5 bases and J lost 8, with 12 bases in between. The CDR3 is 13 residues long. CDR3 nucleotide sequence: TGTGCCAGTAGTCCGAGGACAACCGAAAAACTGTTTTTT. It translates to CASSPRTTEKLFF.

The V gene is TRBV5-5, the J gene TRBJ1-5; 9 bases are a match to TRBD1. The length of the CDR3 is 16 residues. CDR1 is SGHKS, CDR2 YYEKEE, per germline (reference sequence). Unmatched junction bases numbered 9, after V lost 3 bases and J lost 5 bases. The CDR3 here is CASSSGTGNLDQPQHF. Here the CDR3 DNA reads TGTGCCAGCAGCTCCGGGACAGGGAATCTGGATCAGCCCCAGCATTTT.

The rearrangement links TRBV7-8 to TRBJ2-7, with 8 bases that match TRBD2. This CDR3 region has 14 residues. Looked up from germline, CDR1 is SGHVS and CDR2 is FQNEAQ. With V trimmed by 7 bases and J by 6 bases, 11 bases remained unmatched. The CDR3 is CASTAMRGAGEQYF. In nucleotides, the CDR3 is TGTGCCAGCACCGCAATGCGGGGGGCGGGCGAGCAGTACTTC.

This clone was observed a few times. This chain links TRBV5-1 with TRBJ1-2; the match to TRBD1 covers 7 bases. Trimming took 2 bases from V and 4 from J; bases not matched to a gene: 8. The CDR3 is 15 amino acids. Germline assignment: CDR1 SGHRS and CDR2 YFSETQ. The CDR3 sequence: CASSLGGADLYGYTF. Here the CDR3 DNA reads TGCGCCAGCAGCTTAGGGGGCGCCGATCTCTATGGCTACACCTTC.

The chain links TRBV5-1 to TRBJ2-7; no reliable D call. CDR3 length: 14 amino acids. Germline values: CDR1 SGHRS, CDR2 YFSETQ. Trimming left V 0 bases short and J 5 bases short, with 12 bases between. The CDR3: CASSLGLVPDEQYF. CDR3 bases: TGCGCCAGCAGCTTGGGGCTAGTCCCCGACGAGCAGTACTTC.

This chain links TRBV13 with TRBJ2-7; a weak D match, TRBD2 (6 bases). This CDR3 has 13 residues. CDR1 PRHDT and CDR2 FYEKMQ come from the germline V gene (reference sequence). V was pared by 6 bases and J by 6 bases, with 15 bases between. CDR3 amino acids: CASRPRLVSEQYF. The CDR3 DNA reads as TGTGCCAGCAGACCGAGACTAGTCTCCGAGCAGTACTTC.

This clone was picked up one time. The rearrangement links TRBV5-4 to TRBJ1-1, with no clear D. Germline-derived CDR1 and CDR2 are SGHNT and YYREEE (reference sequence). V lost 0 bases, J lost 10 bases, and 13 bases lay in between. This CDR3 contains 13 residues. CDR3 loop: CASSLVGSLRAFF. CDR3 coding DNA: TGTGCCAGCAGCTTGGTGGGCAGTCTCCGAGCTTTCTTT. Using reference TRBV5-4 and TRBJ1-1 for the parts outside the CDR3, the full variable domain is ETGVTQSPTHLIKTRGQQVTLRCSSQSGHNTVSWYQQALGQGPQFIFQYYREEENGRGNFPPRFSGLQFPNYSSELNVNALELDDSALYLCASSLVGSLRAFFGQGTRLTVV.

J is TRBJ1-1 and V is TRBV5-6, with D perhaps TRBD1 (6 bases). CDR3 size: 17 residues. The V gene lost 3 bases and the J gene lost 0 bases, with 18 bases spanning the gap. In germline, CDR1 is SGHDT, CDR2 YYEEEE. The CDR3 spells CASSSQAGAYMNTEAFF. The CDR3 DNA is TGTGCCAGCAGCTCCCAGGCGGGGGCCTACATGAACACTGAAGCTTTCTTT.

This clone was recorded only once. DNA of the CDR3: TGTGCCAGCAGCTTATCGGGAGTAATCGGCAATGAGCAGTTCTTC. Its protein is CASSLSGVIGNEQFF. V and J are TRBV11-2 and TRBJ2-1, with D possibly being TRBD2 (6 bases). The germline V and J ends were trimmed by 2 bases and 6 bases, with 14 bases remaining between them. This CDR3 comprises 15 residues. The germline V gene has CDR1 SGHAT and CDR2 FQNNGV.

Turning to this clone: The sample contains more than one DNA sequence encoding this CDR3. The chain is built from TRBV28 and TRBJ1-2, with D perhaps matching TRBD1 (6 bases). V lost 10 bases and J 4 bases, leaving 13 bases between the germline ends. Looked up from germline, CDR1 is MDHEN and CDR2 is SYDVKM. The CDR3 loop spans 12 amino acids. CDR3 sequence: CATRGQPYGYTF. The DNA of the CDR3 is TGTGCCACCCGCGGACAGCCCTATGGCTACACCTTC.

In its sample, this clone was seen once. This chain connects TRBV15 to TRBJ1-5; the D is unclear. The V end lost 1 base, the J end lost 0 bases, and 10 bases lay between the germline ends. The germline V gene has CDR1 LNHNV and CDR2 YYDKDF (reference sequence). The CDR3 length is 16 residues. The DNA for the CDR3 is TGTGCCACCAGCAGAGGTCAGCGAACTAGCAATCAGCCCCAGCATTTT. Translating it yields CATSRGQRTSNQPQHF.

V and J are TRBV2 and TRBJ1-2; possible D gene TRBD1, 6 bases. Trimming stripped 4 bases from V and 2 bases from J, with 11 bases between. The CDR3 is 14 residues long. Germline-derived CDR1 and CDR2 are SNHLY and FYNNEI. DNA for the CDR3: TGTGCCAGCAGTGCCTGGACAGCCAACTATGGCTACACCTTC. As protein: CASSAWTANYGYTF.

This chain connects TRBV27 to TRBJ1-1; maybe TRBD1 (5 bases). Germline lookup yields CDR1 MNHEY and CDR2 SMNVEV (reference sequence). Trimming cost V 3 bases and J 5 bases, with 13 bases left between them. The CDR3 runs 14 residues. The CDR3 loop reads CASSFGGPSTEAFF. The DNA of the CDR3 is TGTGCCAGCAGTTTCGGGGGTCCTTCTACTGAAGCTTTCTTT.

This clone appeared a few times. This chain links TRBV7-6 with TRBJ2-1; the match to TRBD2 covers 7 bases. This CDR3 region has 15 residues. The germline V gene has CDR1 SGHVS and CDR2 FNYEAQ. V lost 2 bases, J lost 3 bases, and 4 bases stayed unmatched. This CDR3 reads CASSLNGLGYNEQFF. The CDR3 DNA sequence: TGTGCCAGCAGCTTAAACGGACTAGGCTACAATGAGCAGTTCTTC.

The chain employs TRBV2 and TRBJ1-2, with TRBD1 identical over 9 bases. CDR1 and CDR2 (germline): SNHLY, FYNNEI. The CDR3 contains 14 residues. V was clipped by 7 bases and J by 3 bases; unmatched bases: 6. The CDR3 region is CASMRDRAHYGYTF. For the CDR3, the DNA is TGTGCCAGCATGAGGGACAGGGCTCACTATGGCTACACCTTC.

The gene calls are TRBV4-1 and TRBJ2-4; 7 bases fit TRBD1. V shed 4 bases, J shed 5 bases, and the junction held 11 bases outside the gene matches. The length of the CDR3 is 16 residues. Per germline, CDR1 MGHRA and CDR2 YSYEKL. CDR3 sequence reads: CASSLRQGRRENIQYF. The CDR3 bases are TGCGCCAGCAGCCTTCGACAGGGCCGACGGGAAAACATTCAGTACTTC.

The genes are TRBV28 and TRBJ2-2; D is unresolved. V gave up 7 bases and J gave up 1 base, with 13 bases separating them. Germline V gene sequence: CDR1 MDHEN, CDR2 SYDVKM. The length of the CDR3 is 15 residues. DNA for the CDR3: TGTGCCAGCATCCCTACGAACGGGAACACCGGGGAGCTGTTTTTT. Amino acids: CASIPTNGNTGELFF.

The rearrangement uses TRBV5-1 and TRBJ2-7; weak D call: TRBD2 (5 bases). This CDR3 is 15 amino acids long. Trimming removed 4 bases from V and 0 bases from J, with 14 bases in between. Germline V lookup: CDR1 SGHRS, CDR2 YFSETQ. CDR3 loop: CASSPLASSSYEQYF. CDR3 nucleotide sequence: TGCGCCAGCAGCCCGCTGGCTAGCAGCTCCTACGAGCAGTACTTC.

This clone showed up just once. CDR3 DNA: TGTGCCAGCAGCCCCGGGGGGGTCGGCTACACCTTC. This sequence encodes CASSPGGVGYTF. The rearrangement joins TRBV7-8 to TRBJ1-2; the D gene is possibly TRBD1 (5 bases). The CDR3 loop spans 12 amino acids. Trimming removed 5 bases at V and 8 bases at J, with 12 bases between. Germline V gene lookup returns CDR1 SGHVS and CDR2 FQNEAQ.

This clone was recorded once. V is TRBV5-1 and J is TRBJ1-2, with 8 bases identical to TRBD1. Germline V gives CDR1 SGHRS, CDR2 YFSETQ. CDR3 length equals 15 residues. V trimming: 4 bases; J trimming: 4 bases; junction bases outside the gene matches: 9. CDR3 DNA: TGCGCCAGCAGCACCCGGGACAGGCTTGGCTATGGCTACACCTTC. Translated, it gives CASSTRDRLGYGYTF.

This sequence joins TRBV4-2 and TRBJ1-4; D is unclear. The CDR3 is 16 amino acids. Germline loops: CDR1 LGHNA, CDR2 YNFKEQ. Trimming removed 1 base from V and 0 bases from J, with 9 bases in between. The CDR3 sequence: CASSQVSPPTNEKLFF. DNA for the CDR3: TGTGCCAGCAGCCAAGTGTCTCCCCCAACTAATGAAAAACTGTTTTTT.